This is a list of T cell receptor beta chains from one sample in a study of blood T cell repertoires in COVID-19. Sequencing was performed with immunoSEQ multiplex PCR; in TCRdb, only in-frame clones are kept and a portion is missing. The repertoire holds 200,000 to 250,000 clones, with 82% as singletons. The material sequenced was peripheral blood. The receptors here all came from a woman aged 40 to 55 with acute or convalescent COVID-19. Each CDR3 is given with its conserved first and last residue. The order of the fields is V gene, clone size, CDR3 protein. Clone size is given for some rows only: seen once, a few or many times, or a class if the clone is expanded.

TRBV6-4 . CASRHSPDTDNSPLHF
TRBV5-1 . CASSLTGGNYGYTF
TRBV7-3 . CASSFGGAGGNTQYF
TRBV11-2 . CASTLSLAGGENIQYF
TRBV2 . CASRDRVRGNTIYF
TRBV9 . CASSVEEVLLLPEQFF
TRBV24-1 . CATSVRGFETQYF
TRBV6-5 few CASTQGAVYGYTF
TRBV19 . CASSIKTLSTDTQYF
TRBV11-1 . CASSKEGGVYNEQFF